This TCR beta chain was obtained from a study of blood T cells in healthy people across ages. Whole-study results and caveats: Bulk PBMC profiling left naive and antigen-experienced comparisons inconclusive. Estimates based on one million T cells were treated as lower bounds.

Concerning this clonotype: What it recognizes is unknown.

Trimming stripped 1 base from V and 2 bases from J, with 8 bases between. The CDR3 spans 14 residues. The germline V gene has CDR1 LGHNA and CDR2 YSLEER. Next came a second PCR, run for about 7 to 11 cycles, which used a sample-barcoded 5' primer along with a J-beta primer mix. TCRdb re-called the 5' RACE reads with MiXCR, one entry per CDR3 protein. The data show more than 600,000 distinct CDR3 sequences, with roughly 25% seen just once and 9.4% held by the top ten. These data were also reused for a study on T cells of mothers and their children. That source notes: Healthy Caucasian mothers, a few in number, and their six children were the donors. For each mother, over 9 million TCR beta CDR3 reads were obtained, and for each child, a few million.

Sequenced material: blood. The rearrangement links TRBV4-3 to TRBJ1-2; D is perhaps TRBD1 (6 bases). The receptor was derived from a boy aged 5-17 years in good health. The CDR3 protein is CASSQGTGNYGYTF. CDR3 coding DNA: TGCGCCAGCAGCCAAGGAACAGGGAACTATGGCTACACCTTC.